These T cell receptor beta chains were read from a single sample in a study of blood T cell repertoires in COVID-19. Assay used: immunoSEQ multiplex PCR; TCRdb lists only in-frame clones, some missing. The table shows some 71,000 clones, with around 86% occurring only once. Sequenced material: peripheral blood. These receptors were taken from a man aged 25-40 years with acute or convalescent COVID-19. The CDR3 runs from the conserved cysteine through the conserved F or W. Each record gives: J gene, D gene, V gene, clone size, CDR3 protein, CDR3 DNA. D genes are given only for firm matches. The size field is filled for only some rows; it gives once, few, many or a size class.

j_call: TRBJ1-2; d_call: -; v_call: TRBV6-6; clone_size: -; cdr3_aa: CASSPTGYGYTF; cdr3_nt: TGTGCCAGCAGCCCGACAGGATATGGCTACACCTTC
j_call: TRBJ2-6; d_call: TRBD1; v_call: TRBV4-3; clone_size: -; cdr3_aa: CASSPGGSGANVLTF; cdr3_nt: TGCGCCAGCAGCCCAGGGGGCTCTGGGGCCAACGTCCTGACTTTC
j_call: TRBJ2-1; d_call: TRBD2; v_call: TRBV7-2; clone_size: -; cdr3_aa: CASSLGTSTDNEQFF; cdr3_nt: TGTGCCAGCAGCTTGGGGACTAGTACAGACAATGAGCAGTTCTTC
j_call: TRBJ2-2; d_call: -; v_call: TRBV4-3; clone_size: -; cdr3_aa: CASSQDSSGDTGELFF; cdr3_nt: TGCGCCAGCAGCCAAGATTCCTCAGGGGACACCGGGGAGCTGTTTTTT
j_call: TRBJ1-5; d_call: -; v_call: TRBV12-3/TRBV12-4; clone_size: -; cdr3_aa: CASSPGVSWPQHF; cdr3_nt: TGTGCCAGCAGCCCCGGGGTCTCGTGGCCCCAGCATTTT
j_call: TRBJ2-5; d_call: TRBD2; v_call: TRBV6-1; clone_size: -; cdr3_aa: CASSEGVLAGETQYF; cdr3_nt: TGTGCCAGCAGTGAAGGGGTCCTAGCGGGGGAGACCCAGTACTTC
j_call: TRBJ1-1; d_call: -; v_call: TRBV5-1; clone_size: -; cdr3_aa: CASSLQGRGTEAFF; cdr3_nt: TGCGCCAGCAGCTTACAGGGTAGGGGAACTGAAGCTTTCTTT
j_call: TRBJ1-5; d_call: TRBD1; v_call: TRBV27; clone_size: -; cdr3_aa: CASSPGSGQVSNQPQHF; cdr3_nt: TGTGCCAGCAGTCCTGGGTCGGGACAGGTTAGCAATCAGCCCCAGCATTTT
j_call: TRBJ2-7; d_call: TRBD2; v_call: TRBV10-3; clone_size: once; cdr3_aa: CAIRETSGYEQYF; cdr3_nt: TGTGCCATCAGGGAGACTAGCGGCTACGAGCAGTACTTC
j_call: TRBJ1-5; d_call: TRBD1; v_call: TRBV6-5; clone_size: -; cdr3_aa: CASSKQGWVQPQHF; cdr3_nt: TGTGCCAGCAGTAAACAGGGGTGGGTTCAGCCCCAGCATTTT
j_call: TRBJ1-6; d_call: TRBD1; v_call: TRBV3-1/TRBV3-2; clone_size: -; cdr3_aa: CASSQVGTETNSPLHF; cdr3_nt: TGTGCCAGCAGCCAAGTCGGGACAGAGACCAATTCACCCCTCCACTTT
j_call: TRBJ1-1; d_call: -; v_call: TRBV30; clone_size: -; cdr3_aa: CAWRDLPNTEAFF; cdr3_nt: TGTGCCTGGAGAGACTTGCCGAACACTGAAGCTTTCTTT
j_call: TRBJ2-5; d_call: TRBD1; v_call: TRBV5-1; clone_size: once; cdr3_aa: CASSLYPTGTGAETQYF; cdr3_nt: TGCGCCAGCAGCTTATACCCAACCGGGACAGGGGCAGAGACCCAGTACTTC
j_call: TRBJ1-1; d_call: -; v_call: TRBV19; clone_size: -; cdr3_aa: CASCPAGNTEAFF; cdr3_nt: TGTGCCAGTTGCCCGGCGGGGAACACTGAAGCTTTCTTT
j_call: TRBJ1-5; d_call: TRBD1; v_call: TRBV3-1/TRBV3-2; clone_size: -; cdr3_aa: CASSLPGTGRNQPQHF; cdr3_nt: TGTGCCAGCAGCCTGCCCGGGACAGGGCGGAATCAGCCCCAGCATTTT
j_call: TRBJ1-2; d_call: -; v_call: TRBV5-4; clone_size: -; cdr3_aa: CASRGDQANYGYTF; cdr3_nt: TGTGCCAGCAGGGGAGACCAGGCGAACTATGGCTACACCTTC
j_call: TRBJ1-1; d_call: -; v_call: TRBV3-1/TRBV3-2; clone_size: once; cdr3_aa: CASSQVEETEAFF; cdr3_nt: TGTGCCAGCAGCCAAGTCGAGGAAACTGAAGCTTTCTTT
j_call: TRBJ1-5; d_call: TRBD1; v_call: TRBV5-1; clone_size: -; cdr3_aa: CASSLEGADQPQHF; cdr3_nt: TGCGCCAGCAGCTTGGAGGGGGCGGATCAGCCCCAGCATTTT
j_call: TRBJ2-5; d_call: -; v_call: TRBV19; clone_size: -; cdr3_aa: CASSATRGGETQYF; cdr3_nt: TGTGCCAGTAGTGCCACTAGAGGCGGAGAGACCCAGTACTTC
j_call: TRBJ2-2; d_call: TRBD2; v_call: TRBV7-2; clone_size: -; cdr3_aa: CASSLAGLAGVPGELFF; cdr3_nt: TGTGCCAGCAGCTTAGCGGGACTAGCGGGAGTTCCCGGGGAGCTGTTTTTT
j_call: TRBJ1-4; d_call: TRBD1; v_call: TRBV19; clone_size: -; cdr3_aa: CASTQRSGTGRKKLFF; cdr3_nt: TGTGCCAGTACCCAGCGCTCCGGGACAGGGAGGAAAAAACTGTTTTTT
j_call: TRBJ2-7; d_call: TRBD1; v_call: TRBV6-5; clone_size: few; cdr3_aa: CASSRQGSYEQYF; cdr3_nt: TGTGCCAGCAGTCGACAGGGGTCCTACGAGCAGTACTTC
j_call: TRBJ1-3; d_call: TRBD1; v_call: TRBV9; clone_size: -; cdr3_aa: CASSPRTGVLNTIYF; cdr3_nt: TGTGCCAGCAGCCCCCGGACAGGGGTTCTTAACACCATATATTTT
j_call: TRBJ1-5; d_call: -; v_call: TRBV9; clone_size: -; cdr3_aa: CASGGGGSNQPQHF; cdr3_nt: TGTGCCAGCGGAGGAGGAGGGAGCAATCAGCCCCAGCATTTT
j_call: TRBJ2-1; d_call: TRBD1; v_call: TRBV2; clone_size: -; cdr3_aa: CASSGGTGGGRSQFF; cdr3_nt: TGTGCCAGCAGTGGTGGGACAGGGGGCGGCCGATCGCAGTTCTTC
j_call: TRBJ2-7; d_call: TRBD2; v_call: TRBV5-5; clone_size: -; cdr3_aa: CASRPEGLAFTYEQYF; cdr3_nt: TGTGCCAGCAGACCTGAGGGACTAGCGTTTACCTACGAGCAGTACTTC
j_call: TRBJ2-1; d_call: TRBD2; v_call: TRBV29-1; clone_size: -; cdr3_aa: CSVPSGRTVVSSYNEQFF; cdr3_nt: TGCAGCGTCCCTAGCGGGAGAACGGTTGTCTCCTCCTACAATGAGCAGTTCTTC
j_call: TRBJ1-5; d_call: -; v_call: TRBV2; clone_size: -; cdr3_aa: CASNGLNSNQPQHF; cdr3_nt: TGTGCCAGCAATGGACTAAATAGCAATCAGCCCCAGCATTTT
j_call: TRBJ1-1; d_call: TRBD1; v_call: TRBV9; clone_size: -; cdr3_aa: CASSRLTGADTEAFF; cdr3_nt: TGTGCCAGCAGCCGCCTGACAGGGGCGGACACTGAAGCTTTCTTT
j_call: TRBJ1-2; d_call: -; v_call: TRBV7-9; clone_size: many; cdr3_aa: CASSLVRSDYGYTF; cdr3_nt: TGTGCCAGCAGCTTAGTGAGAAGTGACTATGGCTACACCTTC
j_call: TRBJ1-5; d_call: -; v_call: TRBV2; clone_size: -; cdr3_aa: CASSVGVGTRNQPQHF; cdr3_nt: TGTGCCAGCAGTGTCGGGGTAGGGACTCGCAATCAGCCCCAGCATTTT
j_call: TRBJ1-3; d_call: -; v_call: TRBV3-1/TRBV3-2; clone_size: -; cdr3_aa: CASRPENSNTIYF; cdr3_nt: TGTGCCAGCAGACCAGAAAACAGCAACACCATATATTTT
j_call: TRBJ2-1; d_call: TRBD1; v_call: TRBV9; clone_size: -; cdr3_aa: CASSVVGQGTSYNEQFF; cdr3_nt: TGTGCCAGCAGCGTAGTGGGACAGGGGACATCCTACAATGAGCAGTTCTTC
j_call: TRBJ1-1; d_call: TRBD1; v_call: TRBV2; clone_size: -; cdr3_aa: CASQMDRDTEAFF; cdr3_nt: TGTGCCAGCCAAATGGACAGGGACACTGAAGCTTTCTTT
j_call: TRBJ1-2; d_call: -; v_call: TRBV10-3; clone_size: once; cdr3_aa: CAIRPAGDYGYTF; cdr3_nt: TGTGCCATCCGACCTGCGGGGGACTATGGCTACACCTTC
j_call: TRBJ1-5; d_call: -; v_call: TRBV18; clone_size: -; cdr3_aa: CASSPGGNQPQHF; cdr3_nt: TGTGCCAGCTCACCGGGAGGAAATCAGCCCCAGCATTTT
j_call: TRBJ1-3; d_call: -; v_call: TRBV30; clone_size: -; cdr3_aa: CACRGSGNTIYF; cdr3_nt: TGTGCCTGCCGAGGCTCTGGAAACACCATATATTTT
j_call: TRBJ1-5; d_call: -; v_call: TRBV19; clone_size: -; cdr3_aa: CASSIAGGDQPQHF; cdr3_nt: TGTGCCAGTAGTATAGCGGGAGGAGATCAGCCCCAGCATTTT
j_call: TRBJ2-7; d_call: -; v_call: TRBV18; clone_size: -; cdr3_aa: CASSPGGDEQYF; cdr3_nt: TGTGCCAGCTCACCCGGCGGGGACGAGCAGTACTTC
j_call: TRBJ1-1; d_call: -; v_call: TRBV6-5; clone_size: -; cdr3_aa: CASSSQPGGNTEAFF; cdr3_nt: TGTGCCAGCAGTTCCCAACCTGGGGGCAACACTGAAGCTTTCTTT
j_call: TRBJ1-1; d_call: -; v_call: TRBV3-1/TRBV3-2; clone_size: once; cdr3_aa: CASSQVTAGAAFF; cdr3_nt: TGTGCCAGCAGCCAAGTTACCGCAGGGGCAGCTTTCTTT
j_call: TRBJ1-6; d_call: -; v_call: TRBV5-1; clone_size: once; cdr3_aa: CASSLARGQKDSPLHF; cdr3_nt: TGCGCCAGCAGCTTGGCGCGGGGGCAAAAGGATTCACCCCTCCACTTT
j_call: TRBJ1-2; d_call: TRBD1; v_call: TRBV3-1/TRBV3-2; clone_size: -; cdr3_aa: CASRKTGGNYGYTF; cdr3_nt: TGTGCCAGCAGGAAGACAGGGGGTAACTATGGCTACACCTTC
j_call: TRBJ2-1; d_call: -; v_call: TRBV18; clone_size: -; cdr3_aa: CASSPGLANEQFF; cdr3_nt: TGTGCCAGCTCACCGGGCCTGGCCAATGAGCAGTTCTTC
j_call: TRBJ2-1; d_call: -; v_call: TRBV9; clone_size: -; cdr3_aa: CASSVAGALYNEQFF; cdr3_nt: TGTGCCAGCAGCGTAGCGGGAGCTTTGTACAATGAGCAGTTCTTC
j_call: TRBJ2-1; d_call: -; v_call: TRBV6-6; clone_size: -; cdr3_aa: CASSYFGSNEQFF; cdr3_nt: TGTGCCAGCAGTTATTTCGGGAGTAATGAGCAGTTCTTC
j_call: TRBJ1-2; d_call: -; v_call: TRBV5-6; clone_size: -; cdr3_aa: CASSVIDSLHVGYTF; cdr3_nt: TGTGCCAGCAGCGTGATCGACAGTCTACACGTGGGATACACCTTC
j_call: TRBJ1-2; d_call: -; v_call: TRBV3-1/TRBV3-2; clone_size: -; cdr3_aa: CASSPRQVLALGYTF; cdr3_nt: TGTGCCAGCAGCCCCCGACAGGTTCTAGCATTGGGCTACACCTTC
j_call: TRBJ2-1; d_call: TRBD2; v_call: TRBV4-3; clone_size: once; cdr3_aa: CASSPTGTSGRNEQFF; cdr3_nt: TGCGCCAGCAGCCCCACGGGGACTAGCGGGAGAAATGAGCAGTTCTTC
j_call: TRBJ1-1; d_call: -; v_call: TRBV7-9; clone_size: -; cdr3_aa: CASSAISFAEAFF; cdr3_nt: TGTGCCAGCAGCGCTATATCATTCGCTGAAGCTTTCTTT
j_call: TRBJ2-3; d_call: -; v_call: TRBV9; clone_size: -; cdr3_aa: CASSVATTDTQYF; cdr3_nt: TGTGCCAGCAGCGTAGCTACCACAGATACGCAGTATTTT
j_call: TRBJ1-1; d_call: TRBD1; v_call: TRBV10-3; clone_size: -; cdr3_aa: CAISDTTGKIEAFF; cdr3_nt: TGTGCCATCAGTGATACGACAGGGAAGATTGAAGCTTTCTTT